This TCR beta chain was found in a study of cytotoxic CD8 clonotypes in ibrutinib-treated CLL. The overall study: Over 9 relapsed/refractory, roughly 16 treatment-naive; roughly 17 IGHV unmutated. General study findings and limits: Age-matched healthy donor levels were exceeded by baseline clonality, which tracked circulating CD8+ T-cell counts.

CDR1 and CDR2 from the germline V gene are SGDLS and YYNGEE. The CDR3 consists of 15 residues. Trimming shortened V by 0 bases and J by 7 bases, and 16 bases separated the two germline ends. Clones were read by immunoSEQ multiplex PCR, and TCRdb kept only the in-frame ones, dropping some. Of over 40,000 clones listed, over 65% were seen once; the top ten hold roughly 21%. On this clone: Its antigen is unknown.

The chain employs TRBV9 and TRBJ1-1; D remains ambiguous. Specimen: PBMCs, collected after 24 months of ibrutinib treatment. The receptor was derived from a human donor with chronic lymphocytic leukemia. The CDR3 DNA reads as TGTGCCAGCAGCGTAGCCTCGGGCAGCTCGGGTGAAGCTTTCTTT. This encodes CASSVASGSSGEAFF.